Listed below are T cell receptor beta chains from one sample, sequenced in a study of cytomegalovirus exposure and HLA in healthy donors. Using immunoSEQ multiplex PCR, the repertoire was profiled, and TCRdb retains in-frame clones only, with some absent. The sample includes about 140,000 clones, 65% to 80% of them seen just once. Sequencing was carried out using PBMCs. The receptors originated from a male donor in good health and CMV-seronegative. Both conserved end residues are trimmed from each CDR3. Each record gives: CDR3 protein, V gene, J gene, CDR3 length, clone size. The size entry is marked missing in some rows and otherwise reads once, few, many or a size class.

AWTLDRVWYGYT	TRBV30	TRBJ1-2	12	once
SVDGLLAGGETQY	TRBV29-1	TRBJ2-5	13	-
ASTSTSGSTDTQY	TRBV9	TRBJ2-3	13	-
ASSPDMYEQY	TRBV27	TRBJ2-7	10	-
ASSGWSSYEQY	TRBV14	TRBJ2-7	11	-
SSSSTSQETQY	TRBV7-9	TRBJ2-5	11	-
ASSQDGYSGLGYEQY	TRBV4-1	TRBJ2-7	15	-
ASSSSIYEQY	TRBV7-2	-	10	-
ASSSGTGYNPLH	TRBV18	TRBJ1-6	12	once
ASSQEGRPGNTIY	TRBV4-1	TRBJ1-3	13	-
ASSQRFSGGGLSYEQY	TRBV14	TRBJ2-7	16	-